A single sample gave rise to the 20 T cell receptor beta chains below, sequenced in a study of shared clonotypes between healthy human individuals. Cells designated naive CD8 were CD45RO-negative and were positively selected for CCR7, with terminally differentiated effector memory CD45RA+ cells excluded. The table came from immunoSEQ multiplex PCR; TCRdb's copy has only in-frame clones and leaves some out. Among around 1,900,000 clones listed, 85% to 95% were seen once. The sequenced sample consisted of naive CD8+ T cells from PBMCs. These receptors were taken from a man aged 18 to 30 in good health. Some clones in this sample may be carry-over from other donors' samples.

The chain's CDR3 is CASSQNLGFGTDTQYF. CDR3 DNA sequence: TGTGCCAGCAGCCAAAACCTTGGGTTCGGCACAGATACGCAGTATTTT. The chain recombines TRBV7-9 with TRBJ2-3; no firm D call. CDR1 is SEHNR and CDR2 is FQNEAQ in the germline V gene (reference sequence). CDR3 length equals 16 residues. Trimming took off 5 bases at V and 1 base at J, with 16 bases between the two ends.

The chain has TRBV6-5 and TRBJ2-7; no reliable D call. The CDR3 consists of 11 residues. CDR1 is MNHEY, CDR2 SVGAGI, per germline. V was shortened by 8 bases and J by 0 bases, with 5 bases between the two germline ends. CDR3 protein: CASAPSYEQYF. Here the CDR3 DNA reads TGTGCCAGCGCTCCCTCCTACGAGCAGTACTTC.

V and J are TRBV4-3 and TRBJ2-1; 9 bases map to TRBD2. Germline lookup yields CDR1 LGHNA and CDR2 YSLEER. This CDR3 spans 15 amino acids. Losses at the gene ends were 4 bases for V and 12 bases for J; bases not matched to a gene: 13. This chain's CDR3 is CASSLSGTSRRPQFF. The CDR3, as DNA: TGCGCCAGCAGCCTATCCGGGACTAGCCGGCGACCGCAGTTCTTC.

The chain is built from TRBV19 and TRBJ2-2; 11 bases match TRBD2. The CDR3 contains 18 residues. From germline, CDR1 is LNHDA and CDR2 SQIVND (reference sequence). V lost 5 bases and J lost 7; bases outside the gene matches: 15. The CDR3 protein is CASSAELAGETSGGELFF. The CDR3, as DNA: TGTGCCAGTAGTGCCGAACTAGCGGGAGAGACTTCGGGCGGGGAGCTGTTTTTT. The variable domain in full, with the rest retrieved from reference TRBV19 and TRBJ2-2, is DGGITQSPKYLFRKEGQNVTLSCEQNLNHDAMYWYRQDPGQGLRLIYYSQIVNDFQKGDIAEGYSVSREKKESFPLTVTSAQKNPTAFYLCASSAELAGETSGGELFFGEGSRLTVL.

V usage is TRBV27 and J usage is TRBJ2-3; a weak D match, TRBD2 (6 bases). Germline-derived CDR1 and CDR2 are MNHEY and SMNVEV (reference sequence). With 6 bases removed from V and 14 bases from J, the gap between germline ends came to 12 bases. CDR3 length: 10 residues. Written as DNA, the CDR3 is TGTGCCAGCAGGGGGCGGGAAACGTATTTT. Amino acid sequence: CASRGRETYF.

The rearrangement links TRBV7-9 to TRBJ1-3; TRBD1 matches 8 bases. The CDR3 length is 17 residues. The V and J ends lost 4 bases and 7 bases, in that order; junction bases with no gene match: 15. The germline CDR1 and CDR2 sequences are SEHNR and FQNEAQ (reference sequence). The CDR3 DNA is TGTGCCAGCAGCTCGTGGGTGCAGGGGGCATTAAGGAACACCATATATTTT. Translation: CASSSWVQGALRNTIYF.

As regards this clone: The sample has other DNA sequences that encode this CDR3 too. V and J are TRBV9 and TRBJ2-7, with a tentative D call TRBD1 (6 bases). V lost 3 bases and J lost 3, with 13 bases in between. This CDR3 has 14 amino acids. In germline, CDR1 is SGDLS, CDR2 YYNGEE. As DNA, the CDR3 is TGTGCCAGCAGCGGCCGGGACACGAGCTACGAGCAGTACTTC. This encodes CASSGRDTSYEQYF.

The chain recombines TRBV5-1 with TRBJ2-1, with TRBD2 identical over 9 bases. With 4 bases clipped from V and 0 bases from J, the junction kept 20 bases outside the gene matches. This CDR3 has 21 amino acids. The germline V gene has CDR1 SGHRS and CDR2 YFSETQ. In DNA form, the CDR3 reads TGCGCCAGCAGCCCGCCTTTTTTAGAGACTAGCGGCTCTTCCTCCTACAATGAGCAGTTCTTC. Encoded protein: CASSPPFLETSGSSSYNEQFF.

This chain links TRBV5-1 with TRBJ2-5, with D possibly being TRBD1 or TRBD2 (5 bases each). V was trimmed by 1 base and J by 5 bases, leaving 12 bases between them. Germline V lookup: CDR1 SGHRS, CDR2 YFSETQ. The CDR3 is 14 residues long. CDR3 in amino acids: CASSLWGSPETQYF. CDR3 sequence (DNA): TGCGCCAGCAGCTTGTGGGGGAGTCCCGAGACCCAGTACTTC. Full variable domain (rest looked up from reference TRBV5-1 and TRBJ2-5): KAGVTQTPRYLIKTRGQQVTLSCSPISGHRSVSWYQQTPGQGLQFLFEYFSETQRNKGNFPGRFSGRQFSNSRSEMNVSTLELGDSALYLCASSLWGSPETQYFGPGTRLLVL.

The chain employs TRBV6-4 and TRBJ2-2; D possibly matches TRBD1 or TRBD2 (5 bases each). CDR1 and CDR2 (germline): MRHNA, SNTAGT. The CDR3 contains 14 residues. V was clipped by 7 bases and J by 4 bases, with 13 bases between them. Here the CDR3 DNA reads TGTGCCAGCACCTGGCCAGGGACCACCGGGGAGCTGTTTTTT. Amino acid sequence: CASTWPGTTGELFF.

This chain links TRBV4-3 with TRBJ2-7; the D gene is possibly TRBD2 (6 bases). Germline CDR1 and CDR2: LGHNA and YSLEER. Trimming removed 0 bases at V and 6 bases at J, with 18 bases between. This CDR3 is built from 16 residues. DNA of the CDR3: TGCGCCAGCAGCCAAGATGGGTGGGGGGAGCGAGGCGAGCAGTACTTC. Protein: CASSQDGWGERGEQYF.

This chain connects TRBV4-1 to TRBJ1-1; 9 bases line up with TRBD1. With V trimmed by 4 bases and J by 5 bases, 8 bases remained unmatched. This CDR3 comprises 15 residues. The V gene's germline CDR1 is MGHRA and CDR2 YSYEKL. In DNA form, the CDR3 reads TGCGCCAGCAGCCCAATACAGGGGGCAAGTACTGAAGCTTTCTTT. Protein sequence: CASSPIQGASTEAFF.

This sequence joins TRBV6-1 and TRBJ2-5, with no clear D. CDR3 size: 14 residues. CDR1 and CDR2 (germline): MNHNS, SASEGT. V lost 5 bases and J 2 bases, leaving 12 bases between the germline ends. The CDR3 DNA follows: TGTGCCAGCAGTCCCACCGCCCCTCAAGAGACCCAGTACTTC. Translation: CASSPTAPQETQYF.

This clone was counted ten times or more. The J gene is TRBJ2-5, the V gene TRBV25-1; D is unclear. Trimming removed 4 bases at V and 4 bases at J, with 19 bases between. CDR1 MGHDK and CDR2 SYGVNS come from the germline V gene. This CDR3 has 16 residues. The DNA of the CDR3 is TGTGCCAGCAGTGGGTCTTATGGCGGCCTCGGAGAGACCCAGTACTTC. Protein product: CASSGSYGGLGETQYF.

Concerning this clone itself: Other DNA sequences in this specimen translate into the identical CDR3. CDR3 DNA sequence: TGTGCCAGCAGTCCGACAGGGAACTATGGCTACACCTTC. It encodes CASSPTGNYGYTF. The genes are TRBV27 and TRBJ1-2, with 7 bases aligning to TRBD1. J gave up 2 bases and V 5 bases, and 2 bases lay outside the gene matches. This CDR3 comprises 13 residues. Germline CDR1 MNHEY, CDR2 SMNVEV (reference sequence).

The rearrangement joins TRBV11-2 to TRBJ2-4, with D possibly being TRBD1 or TRBD2 (5 bases each). This CDR3 comprises 14 residues. Trimming took off 0 bases at V and 15 bases at J, with 18 bases between the two ends. Looked up from germline, CDR1 is SGHAT and CDR2 is FQNNGV. CDR3 amino acids: CASSLDRSSRGRYF. CDR3 bases: TGTGCCAGCAGCTTAGATCGCTCTTCGAGGGGAAGGTACTTC.

The V and J genes are TRBV4-1 and TRBJ2-3; tentative D call: TRBD2 (6 bases). V was pared by 0 bases and J by 8 bases, with 12 bases between. Germline values: CDR1 MGHRA, CDR2 YSYEKL. The CDR3 contains 14 residues. The CDR3 DNA is TGCGCCAGCAGCCAAGATTGGGGGGAAAGTACGCAGTATTTT. Its translation: CASSQDWGESTQYF.

The J gene is TRBJ2-5, the V gene TRBV11-2; D could derive from TRBD1 or TRBD2 (5 bases each). V was pared by 1 base and J by 4 bases, with 16 bases between. CDR3 length: 16 amino acids. From germline, CDR1 is SGHAT and CDR2 FQNNGV. This chain's CDR3 is CASSLVGWDVGETQYF. CDR3 nucleotides: TGTGCCAGCAGCTTAGTTGGGTGGGACGTTGGAGAGACCCAGTACTTC. The entire variable domain, with the rest obtained from reference TRBV11-2 and TRBJ2-5, is as follows: EAGVAQSPRYKIIEKRQSVAFWCNPISGHATLYWYQQILGQGPKLLIQFQNNGVVDDSQLPKDRFSAERLKGVDSTLKIQPAKLEDSAVYLCASSLVGWDVGETQYFGPGTRLLVL.

This clone was counted once. The V call is TRBV4-1, the J call TRBJ2-7; a possible D gene is TRBD2 (6 bases). The V end lost 4 bases, the J end lost 4 bases, and 20 bases lay between the germline ends. The CDR3 sequence is 16 residues long. Germline CDR1 and CDR2: MGHRA and YSYEKL. The CDR3 loop is CASSRSSADGRYEQYF. The CDR3 DNA reads TGCGCCAGCAGCCGATCTAGCGCGGACGGCAGGTACGAGCAGTACTTC.

The rearrangement joins TRBV27 to TRBJ2-3; D not certain. Trimming took off 1 base at V and 0 bases at J, with 5 bases between the two ends. This CDR3 comprises 14 residues. Germline V gene sequence: CDR1 MNHEY, CDR2 SMNVEV (reference sequence). The CDR3, as DNA: TGTGCCAGCAGTTTATTCTACAGCACAGATACGCAGTATTTT. Translation gives CASSLFYSTDTQYF.